The 17 T cell receptor beta chains presented below share a single source sample, sequenced in a study of OX40 agonist ivuxolimab in advanced cancers. Libraries were prepared by immunoSEQ multiplex PCR; TCRdb keeps only in-frame clonotypes and omits some of them. The sample includes approximately 100,000 clones, around 90% of them seen just once. The sequencing here drew on CD4+ or CD8+ T cells sorted from blood, taken in a trial of the OX40 agonist ivuxolimab. The receptors come from an adult with an advanced solid tumor such as melanoma, head and neck, liver or kidney cancer.

A note on this clone: Distinct nucleotide sequences in the sample also encode this CDR3. The chain links TRBV30 to TRBJ2-1; a possible D gene is TRBD1 (6 bases). V was shortened by 2 bases and J by 9 bases, with 14 bases between the two germline ends. Looked up from germline, CDR1 is GTSNPN and CDR2 is SVGIG (reference sequence). The CDR3 has 13 amino acids. CDR3 bases: TGTGCCTGGAGTCCCGGACAGTTCAGTGAGCAGTTCTTC. Its protein is CAWSPGQFSEQFF.

This rearrangement joins TRBV7-6 to TRBJ2-2, with D unclear. Germline-derived CDR1 and CDR2 are SGHVS and FNYEAQ. V shed 1 base and J shed 2 bases, with 5 bases lying between them. This CDR3 has 14 amino acids. CDR3 protein: CASSLDVNTGELFF. CDR3 sequence (DNA): TGTGCCAGCAGCTTAGATGTAAACACCGGGGAGCTGTTTTTT.

The V gene is TRBV10-3, the J gene TRBJ1-2, with TRBD1 identical over 7 bases. The CDR3 has 14 residues. V lost 6 bases, J lost 8 bases, and 12 bases stayed unmatched. CDR1 and CDR2 (germline): ENHRY, SYGVKD. The CDR3 DNA is TGTGCCATCAGACACACAGGGGAAACGAGAGGCTACACCTTC. Translation gives CAIRHTGETRGYTF.

The chain couples TRBV28 to TRBJ1-4, with D possibly being TRBD1 (6 bases). Germline CDR1 MDHEN, CDR2 SYDVKM. Trimming shortened V by 4 bases and J by 14 bases, and 11 bases separated the two germline ends. CDR3 length: 11 residues. CDR3 bases: TGTGCCAGCAGTTGGGGGACAATGCTGTTTTTT. It codes for CASSWGTMLFF.

The V and J genes are TRBV9 and TRBJ1-5, with 7 nucleotides matching TRBD1. There are 14 residues in the CDR3. Per the germline V gene, CDR1 is SGDLS and CDR2 is YYNGEE. With V trimmed by 3 bases and J by 6 bases, 6 bases remained unmatched. CDR3 nucleotides: TGTGCCAGCAGCGCGACAGGGACGAGTCAGCCCCAGCATTTT. Amino acids: CASSATGTSQPQHF. The full variable domain, in which reference TRBV9 and TRBJ1-5 provide the parts outside the CDR3, is DSGVTQTPKHLITATGQRVTLRCSPRSGDLSVYWYQQSLDQGLQFLIQYYNGEERAKGNILERFSAQQFPDLHSELNLSSLELGDSALYFCASSATGTSQPQHFGDGTRLSIL.

This sequence joins TRBV28 and TRBJ1-4; D is uncertain. The germline gives CDR1 MDHEN, CDR2 SYDVKM. This CDR3 is built from 14 residues. V lost 0 bases and J 7 bases, leaving 9 bases between the germline ends. The CDR3 is CASSLWERVEKLFF. CDR3 bases: TGTGCCAGCAGTTTATGGGAGAGGGTTGAAAAACTGTTTTTT. The variable domain in full, with the rest retrieved from reference TRBV28 and TRBJ1-4, is DVKVTQSSRYLVKRTGEKVFLECVQDMDHENMFWYRQDPGLGLRLIYFSYDVKMKEKGDIPEGYSVSREKKERFSLILESASTNQTSMYLCASSLWERVEKLFFGSGTQLSVL.

CDR3 sequence reads: CASSDSIRAQRESPQHF. The CDR3 nucleotides are TGTGCCAGCAGTGACTCAATCCGGGCCCAAAGGGAATCCCCCCAGCATTTT. V is TRBV6-4 and J is TRBJ1-5; D is unresolved. The CDR3 has 17 residues. Germline V lookup: CDR1 MRHNA, CDR2 SNTAGT. V was pared by 0 bases and J by 10 bases, with 22 bases between.

The chain employs TRBV30 and TRBJ2-7; the D is unclear. The CDR3 has 13 residues. The germline V gene has CDR1 GTSNPN and CDR2 SVGIG (reference sequence). V dropped 7 bases and J dropped 2 bases, with 15 bases sitting between them. CDR3 amino acids: CASNLPGTYEQYF. DNA for the CDR3: TGTGCCTCCAACCTCCCAGGCACCTACGAGCAGTACTTC.

This chain uses TRBV5-1 with TRBJ1-1; D perhaps matches TRBD1 (5 bases). The germline gives CDR1 SGHRS, CDR2 YFSETQ. The CDR3 is 13 amino acids. V was cut by 4 bases and J by 5 bases, with 12 bases left in between. DNA of the CDR3: TGCGCCAGCAGCGTTCCGCGGGGGACTGAAGCTTTCTTT. It codes for CASSVPRGTEAFF. Variable domain in full (rest from reference TRBV5-1 and TRBJ1-1): KAGVTQTPRYLIKTRGQQVTLSCSPISGHRSVSWYQQTPGQGLQFLFEYFSETQRNKGNFPGRFSGRQFSNSRSEMNVSTLELGDSALYLCASSVPRGTEAFFGQGTRLTVV.

This clone was picked up a small number of times. This chain uses TRBV6-6 with TRBJ2-3; D is possibly TRBD2 (6 bases). The V end lost 6 bases, the J end lost 6 bases, and 13 bases lay between the germline ends. The CDR3 totals 13 residues. Germline CDR1 reads MNHNY; CDR2 reads SVGAGI (reference sequence). The CDR3 nucleotides read TGTGCCAGCAGCGGGACCCGGGGGGATACGCAGTATTTT. Amino acid sequence: CASSGTRGDTQYF.

The chain uses TRBV18 and TRBJ2-2; the D is unclear. Trimming removed 5 bases at V and 3 bases at J, with 4 bases between. CDR3 length equals 12 residues. CDR1 and CDR2 from the germline V gene are KGHSH and LQKENI. CDR3 region: CASSSYTGELFF. The DNA of the CDR3 is TGTGCCAGCTCATCTTACACCGGGGAGCTGTTTTTT.

This chain joins TRBV14 and TRBJ1-1; 8 bases are a match to TRBD1. The V gene's germline CDR1 is SGHDN and CDR2 FVKESK. V was pared by 7 bases and J by 1 base, with 2 bases of the junction left unmatched. CDR3 length: 13 residues. CDR3 in DNA: TGTGCCAGCACCGGACAGGGGAACACTGAAGCTTTCTTT. Translating it yields CASTGQGNTEAFF.

V usage is TRBV19 and J usage is TRBJ1-5; possibly TRBD1 for D (6 bases). CDR1 LNHDA and CDR2 SQIVND come from the germline V gene (reference sequence). The CDR3 spans 16 residues. V lost 2 bases to trimming and J lost 2 bases, with 13 bases between them. In nucleotides, the CDR3 is TGTGCCAGTAGTATAAAGGGCAGGGGAGGCAATCAGCCCCAGCATTTT. Amino acids: CASSIKGRGGNQPQHF.

V usage is TRBV6-5 and J usage is TRBJ2-7; 15 bases are shared with TRBD2. The V gene's germline CDR1 is MNHEY and CDR2 SVGAGI. V shed 6 bases, J shed 6 bases, and the junction held 6 bases outside the gene matches. The CDR3 runs to 15 residues. CDR3 protein: CASRRGLAGGIEQYF. CDR3 coding DNA: TGTGCCAGCAGACGGGGACTAGCGGGGGGTATCGAGCAGTACTTC.

This chain connects TRBV10-3 to TRBJ1-2; 10 bases match TRBD1. Germline CDR1 reads ENHRY; CDR2 reads SYGVKD. The ends lost 2 bases at V and 6 bases at J; junction bases unmatched: 3. CDR3 length: 14 residues. The CDR3 region has the DNA TGTGCCATCAGTGAGATGGGACAGGGGAATGGCTACACCTTC. It encodes CAISEMGQGNGYTF.

This chain connects TRBV5-5 to TRBJ1-6, with 8 bases matching TRBD1. Germline assignment: CDR1 SGHKS and CDR2 YYEKEE (reference sequence). Trimming took 5 bases from V and 8 from J; bases not matched to a gene: 9. The CDR3 consists of 15 residues. The CDR3 nucleotides read TGTGCCAGCAGACCTGGACAGGGTGGTTATTCACCCCTCCACTTT. Its protein is CASRPGQGGYSPLHF.

The chain links TRBV29-1 to TRBJ2-3, with D perhaps given as TRBD1 or TRBD2 (5 bases each). Germline loops: CDR1 SQVTM, CDR2 ANQGSEA. The ends were cut back, 0 bases at V and 6 bases at J, with 10 bases in the middle. CDR3 length: 13 amino acids. In nucleotides, the CDR3 is TGCAGCGTTGAAGAGGGGCGGGTGGATACGCAGTATTTT. Translated, it gives CSVEEGRVDTQYF.